Listed below are T cell receptor beta chains from one sample, sequenced in a study of beta chain features in type 1 diabetes. Here immunoSEQ multiplex PCR was the method, and the copy in TCRdb shows in-frame clones only, minus some. The data show about 150,000 clones, about 8.7% seen once. Specimen: central memory CD4+ T cells from blood. The receptors here all came from a man aged 18 to 35 in good health. CDR3s include the opening cysteine and the closing phenylalanine or tryptophan. D genes are given only for firm matches. Rows give clone size only sometimes, using once, few, many, or a class for an expanded clone.

d_gene | len | j_gene | abundance | v_gene | CDR3nt | CDR3aa
- | 13 | TRBJ2-5 | - | TRBV19 | TGTGCCAGTAGTATCGGTCCTTGGGAGACCCAGTACTTC | CASSIGPWETQYF
TRBD1 | 13 | TRBJ1-1 | - | TRBV30 | TGTGCCTGGAGGGGACAGGGGAACACTGAAGCTTTCTTT | CAWRGQGNTEAFF
TRBD1 | 15 | TRBJ1-2 | - | TRBV4-1 | TGCGCCAGCAGCCAAACCGGGACAGGGTCGTATGGCTACACCTTC | CASSQTGTGSYGYTF
- | 12 | TRBJ2-7 | - | TRBV6-5 | TGTGCCAGCAGACCCGACAGATACGAGCAGTACTTC | CASRPDRYEQYF
TRBD1 | 11 | TRBJ1-2 | few | TRBV20-1 | TGCAGTACAGGGGGCGGGGGTAGTTACACCTTC | CSTGGGGSYTF
TRBD2 | 17 | TRBJ2-3 | few | TRBV7-9 | TGTGCCAGCAGCTTAGGAGGTAGCGGGGCCCCAGGTGATACGCAGTATTTT | CASSLGGSGAPGDTQYF
TRBD1 | 14 | TRBJ1-2 | few | TRBV4-3 | TGCGCCAGCAGCGACAGCCTCAGACAGGGTGGCTACACCTTC | CASSDSLRQGGYTF
TRBD2 | 10 | TRBJ2-3 | few | TRBV30 | TGTGCCTGGAGGGGGAGGGGGCAGTATTTT | CAWRGRGQYF
- | 12 | TRBJ1-5 | few | TRBV14 | TGTGCCAGCAGCCGCCATGCAGGGCCCCAGCATTTT | CASSRHAGPQHF
- | 16 | TRBJ2-2 | - | TRBV18 | TGTGCCAGCTCACCCACAACACCCATGGACACCGGGGAGCTGTTTTTT | CASSPTTPMDTGELFF
- | 13 | TRBJ1-2 | - | TRBV28 | TGTGCCAGCAGTCCACGGTTTAACTATGGCTACACCTTC | CASSPRFNYGYTF
- | 15 | TRBJ1-2 | few | TRBV19 | TGTGCCAGTAGTATCCTCCCCAGGGATAACTATGGCTACACCTTC | CASSILPRDNYGYTF
- | 12 | TRBJ2-7 | few | TRBV10-3 | TGTGCCACCTCACCACAGAGCTACGAGCAGTACTTC | CATSPQSYEQYF